Listed below are T cell receptor beta chains from one sample, sequenced in a study of CD8+CD57+ T cells in acquired aplastic anemia. TCRdb redid the calling of the reads with MiXCR, one entry per CDR3 protein. The sample includes about 130,000 distinct CDR3 sequences, about 48% of them seen just once. Sequenced material: sorted CD4+, CD8+, or CD8+CD57+ T cells (not recorded which) from PBMCs. These receptors were taken from a human donor in good health, serving as a control. CDR3s include the opening cysteine and the closing phenylalanine or tryptophan. D genes are given only for firm matches. Part of the rows lack a size; the others show once, few, many or a class for expanded clones.

v_call,j_call,clone_size,d_call,cdr3_aa,cdr3_nt
TRBV5-5,TRBJ1-6,many,-,CASSRDINSPLHF,TGTGCCAGCAGCCGGGATATAAATTCACCCCTCCACTTT
TRBV10-3,TRBJ1-2,-,-,CAISEDNNYGYTF,TGTGCCATCAGTGAGGACAATAACTATGGCTACACCTTC
TRBV6-5,TRBJ2-1,many,-,CASRMPGANEQFF,TGTGCCAGCAGGATGCCCGGGGCTAATGAGCAGTTCTTC
TRBV11-2,TRBJ2-1,many,TRBD1,CASRGQGASYNEQFF,TGTGCCAGCAGAGGACAGGGGGCGAGTTACAATGAGCAGTTCTTC
TRBV6-1,TRBJ2-1,many,-,CASGTGTASYNEQFF,TGTGCCAGCGGGACGGGGACGGCCTCCTACAATGAGCAGTTCTTC
TRBV15,TRBJ2-1,-,TRBD2,CATSRAPGLAGSKFF,TGTGCCACCAGCAGAGCTCCGGGACTAGCGGGAAGTAAGTTCTTC
TRBV19,TRBJ1-1,-,-,CASRKGALEAFF,TGTGCCAGTAGGAAGGGAGCCTTGGAAGCTTTCTTT
TRBV19,TRBJ1-2,few,TRBD1,CASSPRDREVYGYTF,TGTGCCAGTAGTCCTCGGGACAGGGAGGTCTATGGCTACACCTTC
TRBV9,TRBJ2-3,-,-,CASSAGRGWTDTQYF,TGTGCCAGCAGCGCGGGGAGGGGGTGGACAGATACGCAGTATTTT
TRBV10-3,TRBJ1-6,medium-sized,TRBD1,CAISEGTAKNSPLHF,TGTGCCATCAGTGAAGGGACAGCGAAGAATTCACCCCTCCACTTT
TRBV6-1,TRBJ1-3,many,TRBD1,CASRGDRTFSGNTIYF,TGTGCCAGCAGGGGGGACAGGACCTTCTCTGGAAACACCATATATTTT
TRBV18,TRBJ1-2,many,-,CASSPLDVNNYGYTF,TGTGCCAGCTCACCACTCGACGTCAACAACTATGGCTACACCTTC
TRBV4-1,TRBJ1-1,many,-,CASSPAGAMSTEAFF,TGCGCCAGCAGCCCAGCAGGGGCTATGAGCACTGAAGCTTTCTTT
TRBV24-1,TRBJ2-1,-,-,CATSDSGPGRNEQFF,TGTGCCACCAGTGACTCCGGCCCGGGTCGGAATGAGCAGTTCTTC
TRBV6-1,TRBJ1-2,-,TRBD1,CASHTGGGSDGYTF,TGTGCCAGCCATACAGGGGGCGGATCAGATGGCTACACCTTC
TRBV7-9,TRBJ1-6,-,TRBD1,CATTEQGTSPLHF,TGTGCCACCACAGAACAGGGGACTTCACCCCTCCACTTT
TRBV2,TRBJ2-2,few,-,CASSDQGGELFF,TGTGCCAGCAGTGACCAGGGCGGGGAGCTGTTTTTT
TRBV10-3,TRBJ1-1,-,-,CAISRGTEAFF,TGTGCCATCAGCAGAGGCACTGAAGCTTTCTTT
TRBV5-6,TRBJ1-2,-,-,CASSLGHTGYTF,TGTGCCAGCAGTCTCGGACACACCGGGTACACCTTC
TRBV7-9,TRBJ1-2,many,-,CASSSLGANYGYTF,TGTGCCAGCAGCTCGTTGGGAGCTAACTATGGCTACACCTTC
TRBV5-4,TRBJ2-5,few,-,CASSKGSRDLRTQYF,TGTGCCAGCAGCAAGGGGTCCCGGGACTTACGGACCCAGTACTTC
TRBV6-2/TRBV6-3,TRBJ2-1,-,-,CATLTRGKGTYNEQFF,TGTGCCACCCTCACACGGGGGAAGGGCACCTACAATGAGCAGTTCTTC
TRBV29-1,TRBJ1-4,-,-,CNVEPRGNEKLFF,TGCAACGTTGAACCCAGGGGAAATGAAAAACTGTTTTTT
TRBV29-1,TRBJ1-2,-,-,CSVGPTDYGYTF,TGCAGCGTTGGGCCGACAGACTATGGCTACACCTTC
TRBV11-2,TRBJ2-3,-,TRBD2,CASSLDPRGGGARDTQYF,TGTGCCAGCAGCTTAGATCCCCGGGGCGGGGGGGCCAGAGATACGCAGTATTTT
TRBV15,TRBJ2-3,-,-,CATSSEGSTQYF,TGTGCCACCAGCAGTGAGGGGAGTACGCAGTATTTT
TRBV7-6,TRBJ1-5,-,-,CASSLARNQPQHF,TGTGCCAGCAGCTTAGCTAGGAATCAGCCCCAGCATTTT
TRBV7-8,TRBJ2-2,-,-,CASSWVDTGELFF,TGTGCCAGCAGCTGGGTGGACACCGGGGAGCTGTTTTTT
TRBV7-2,TRBJ1-6,few,TRBD1,CASSPGQSNSPLHF,TGTGCCAGCAGCCCGGGACAGTCTAATTCACCCCTCCACTTT
TRBV10-2,TRBJ2-7,many,TRBD1,CATWGQGPSYEQYF,TGCGCCACCTGGGGACAGGGGCCCTCCTACGAGCAGTACTTC
TRBV19,TRBJ1-3,-,TRBD1,CASWDREGGNTIYF,TGTGCCAGTTGGGACAGGGAAGGAGGAAACACCATATATTTT
TRBV20-1,TRBJ1-2,many,-,CSARWGARNYGYTF,TGCAGTGCTAGGTGGGGGGCCCGGAACTATGGCTACACCTTC
TRBV20-1,TRBJ2-1,many,-,CSTKDGSYNEQFF,TGCAGTACAAAGGACGGTTCGTACAATGAGCAGTTCTTC
TRBV7-3,TRBJ1-3,-,-,CASSVEGANRGNTIYF,TGTGCCAGCAGCGTCGAAGGGGCCAATAGAGGAAACACCATATATTTT
TRBV6-5,TRBJ1-1,-,-,CASRGLQEDTEAFF,TGTGCCAGCAGGGGACTCCAGGAGGACACTGAAGCTTTCTTT
TRBV5-4,TRBJ2-5,many,TRBD1,CASSPDSQGRPQYF,TGTGCCAGCAGCCCTGATTCACAGGGGAGACCCCAGTACTTC
TRBV9,TRBJ2-1,-,TRBD2,CASSVSGTGGLFEQFF,TGTGCCAGCAGCGTTAGTGGGACGGGGGGGCTTTTTGAGCAGTTCTTC
TRBV4-1,TRBJ1-2,many,-,CASSQEGDGYTF,TGCGCCAGCAGCCAAGAGGGGGATGGCTACACCTTC
TRBV2,TRBJ2-7,-,-,CALPRDNSYEQYF,TGTGCCTTACCCCGGGACAACTCCTACGAGCAGTACTTC
TRBV19,TRBJ1-2,-,-,CASSAQGYYGYTF,TGTGCCAGTAGTGCTCAGGGGTACTATGGCTACACCTTC
TRBV9,TRBJ1-3,many,-,CASSATGGSGNTIYF,TGTGCCAGCAGCGCAACGGGGGGATCTGGAAACACCATATATTTT
TRBV12-5,TRBJ1-2,few,-,CASGLVEWSTWGHTF,TGTGCTAGTGGTTTGGTAGAGTGGTCTACTTGGGGCCACACCTTC
TRBV6-1,TRBJ1-4,few,TRBD1,CASSTFTGGGGEKLFF,TGTGCCAGCAGTACCTTCACAGGGGGCGGGGGTGAAAAACTGTTTTTT
TRBV25-1,TRBJ2-7,-,TRBD1,CASSVGGQSSYEQYF,TGTGCCAGCAGCGTTGGGGGACAGTCCTCCTACGAGCAGTACTTC